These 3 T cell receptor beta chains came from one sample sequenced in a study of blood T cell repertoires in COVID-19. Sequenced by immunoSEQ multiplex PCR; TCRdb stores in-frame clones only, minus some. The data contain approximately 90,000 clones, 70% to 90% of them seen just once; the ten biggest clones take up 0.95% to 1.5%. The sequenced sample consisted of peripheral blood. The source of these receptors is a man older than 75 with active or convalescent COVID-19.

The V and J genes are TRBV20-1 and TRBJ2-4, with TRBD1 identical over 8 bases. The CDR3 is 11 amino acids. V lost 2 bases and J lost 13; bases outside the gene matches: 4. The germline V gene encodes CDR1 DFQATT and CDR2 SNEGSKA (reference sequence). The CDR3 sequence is CSARKGQDQYF. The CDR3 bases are TGCAGTGCTAGAAAGGGACAGGACCAGTACTTC.

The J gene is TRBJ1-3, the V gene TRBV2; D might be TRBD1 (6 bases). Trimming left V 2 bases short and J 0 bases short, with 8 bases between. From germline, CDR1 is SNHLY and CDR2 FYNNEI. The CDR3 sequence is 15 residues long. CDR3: CASSEQGGSGNTIYF. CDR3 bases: TGTGCCAGCAGTGAACAAGGGGGCTCTGGAAACACCATATATTTT.

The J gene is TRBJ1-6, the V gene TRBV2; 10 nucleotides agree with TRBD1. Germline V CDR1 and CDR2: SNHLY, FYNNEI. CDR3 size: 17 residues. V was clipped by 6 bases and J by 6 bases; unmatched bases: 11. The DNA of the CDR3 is TGTGCCAGCAGACCTGAGCGGGACAGGGGAGGTAATTCACCCCTCCACTTT. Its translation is CASRPERDRGGNSPLHF. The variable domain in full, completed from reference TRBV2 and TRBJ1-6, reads EPEVTQTPSHQVTQMGQEVILRCVPISNHLYFYWYRQILGQKVEFLVSFYNNEISEKSEIFDDQFSVERPDGSNFTLKIRSTKLEDSAMYFCASRPERDRGGNSPLHFGNGTRLTVT.